This T cell receptor (beta chain) derives from a study of CD8 T cells in ankylosing spondylitis. Regarding the study as a whole: Seemingly characteristic of ankylosing spondylitis blood was a TCR beta motif consisting of roughly 8 highly homologous variants.

Details on this clonotype: Its antigen is still unknown.

TCRdb reprocessed the 5' RACE reads via MiXCR and lists one record per CDR3 protein. The sample lists hundreds of thousands of distinct CDR3 sequences, about 15% occurring once. This CDR3 has 15 amino acids. Germline-derived CDR1 and CDR2 are GTSNPN and SVGIG (reference sequence). Trimming took off 2 bases at V and 7 bases at J, with 17 bases between the two ends. The sample taken for sequencing was blood, either unsorted or a sorted T cell fraction (not recorded which). The chain recombines TRBV30 with TRBJ1-4; D not resolved. The TCR was taken from a male donor with ankylosing spondylitis. The CDR3 nucleotides read TGTGCCTGGAGTCCAACGGGATCTGGGGTTGAAAAACTGTTTTTT. This translates into CAWSPTGSGVEKLFF.